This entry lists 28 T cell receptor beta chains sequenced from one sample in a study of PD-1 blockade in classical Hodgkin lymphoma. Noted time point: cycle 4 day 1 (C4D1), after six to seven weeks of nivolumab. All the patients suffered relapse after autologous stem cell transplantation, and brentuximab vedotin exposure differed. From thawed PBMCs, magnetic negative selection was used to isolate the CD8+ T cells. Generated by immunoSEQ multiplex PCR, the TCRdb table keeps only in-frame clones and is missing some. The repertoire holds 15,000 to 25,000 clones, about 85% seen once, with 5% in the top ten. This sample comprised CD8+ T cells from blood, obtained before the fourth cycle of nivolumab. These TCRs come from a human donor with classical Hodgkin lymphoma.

The CDR3 here is CARSLVASGDSAPSAGELFF. CDR3 DNA sequence: TGTGCCAGAAGCCTGGTAGCTAGCGGGGATTCTGCCCCCTCGGCCGGGGAGCTGTTTTTT. The rearrangement joins TRBV5-3 to TRBJ2-2; 9 bases align to TRBD2. TRBV5-3 is marked as an open reading frame, function uncertain. J gave up 6 bases and V 4 bases, and 22 bases lay outside the gene matches. The CDR3 is 20 residues long.

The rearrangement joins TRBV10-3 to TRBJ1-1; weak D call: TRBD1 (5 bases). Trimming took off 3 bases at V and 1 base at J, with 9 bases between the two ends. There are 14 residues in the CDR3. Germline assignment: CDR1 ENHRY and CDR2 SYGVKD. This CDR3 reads CAISEGRANTEAFF. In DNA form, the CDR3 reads TGTGCCATCAGTGAAGGCAGGGCGAACACTGAAGCTTTCTTT.

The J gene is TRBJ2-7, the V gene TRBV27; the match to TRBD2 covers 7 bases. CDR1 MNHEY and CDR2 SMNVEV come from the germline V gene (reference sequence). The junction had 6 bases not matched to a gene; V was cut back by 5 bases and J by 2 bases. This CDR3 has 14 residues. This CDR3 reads CASSPRLATYEQYF. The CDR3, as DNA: TGTGCCAGCAGTCCCCGACTAGCTACCTACGAGCAGTACTTC.

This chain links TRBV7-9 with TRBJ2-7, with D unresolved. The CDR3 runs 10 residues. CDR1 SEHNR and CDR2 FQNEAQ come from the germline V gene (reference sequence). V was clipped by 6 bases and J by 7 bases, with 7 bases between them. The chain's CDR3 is CASRPWEQYF. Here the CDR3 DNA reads TGTGCCAGCAGACCTTGGGAGCAGTACTTC. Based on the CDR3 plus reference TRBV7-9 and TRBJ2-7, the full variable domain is DTGVSQNPRHKITKRGQNVTFRCDPISEHNRLYWYRQTLGQGPEFLTYFQNEAQLEKSRLLSDRFSAERPKGSFSTLEIQRTEQGDSAMYLCASRPWEQYFGPGTRLTVT.

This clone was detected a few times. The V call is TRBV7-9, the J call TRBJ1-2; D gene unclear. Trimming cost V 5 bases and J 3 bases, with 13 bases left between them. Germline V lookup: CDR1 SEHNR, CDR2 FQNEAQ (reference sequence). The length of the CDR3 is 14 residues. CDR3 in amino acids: CASSGREVHYGYTF. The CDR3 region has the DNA TGTGCCAGCAGCGGCCGGGAGGTGCACTATGGCTACACCTTC. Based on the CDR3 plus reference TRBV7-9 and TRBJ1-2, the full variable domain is DTGVSQNPRHKITKRGQNVTFRCDPISEHNRLYWYRQTLGQGPEFLTYFQNEAQLEKSRLLSDRFSAERPKGSFSTLEIQRTEQGDSAMYLCASSGREVHYGYTFGSGTRLTVV.

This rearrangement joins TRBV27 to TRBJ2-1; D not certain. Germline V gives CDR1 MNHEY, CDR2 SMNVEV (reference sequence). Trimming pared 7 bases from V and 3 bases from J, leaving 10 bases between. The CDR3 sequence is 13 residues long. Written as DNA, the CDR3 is TGTGCCAGCAAGGCAGGTTTCTACAATGAGCAGTTCTTC. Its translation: CASKAGFYNEQFF.

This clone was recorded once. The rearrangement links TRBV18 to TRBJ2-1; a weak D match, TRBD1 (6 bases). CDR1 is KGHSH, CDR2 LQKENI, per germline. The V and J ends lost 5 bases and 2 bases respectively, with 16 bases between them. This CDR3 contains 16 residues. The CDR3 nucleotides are TGTGCCAGCTCAACAGGGACGGAACACCCCTACAATGAGCAGTTCTTC. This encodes CASSTGTEHPYNEQFF.

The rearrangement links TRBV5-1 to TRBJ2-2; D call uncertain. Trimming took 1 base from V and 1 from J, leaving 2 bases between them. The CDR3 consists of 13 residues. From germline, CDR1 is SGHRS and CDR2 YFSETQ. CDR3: CASSLQNTGELFF. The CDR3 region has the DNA TGCGCCAGCAGCTTGCAGAACACCGGGGAGCTGTTTTTT. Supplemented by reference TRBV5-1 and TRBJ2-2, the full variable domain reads KAGVTQTPRYLIKTRGQQVTLSCSPISGHRSVSWYQQTPGQGLQFLFEYFSETQRNKGNFPGRFSGRQFSNSRSEMNVSTLELGDSALYLCASSLQNTGELFFGEGSRLTVL.

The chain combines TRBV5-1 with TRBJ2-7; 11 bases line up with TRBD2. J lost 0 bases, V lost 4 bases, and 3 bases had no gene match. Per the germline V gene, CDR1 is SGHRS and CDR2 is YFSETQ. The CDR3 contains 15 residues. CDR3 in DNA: TGCGCCAGCAGCGCGCTAGCGGGAGGCTCCTACGAGCAGTACTTC. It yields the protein CASSALAGGSYEQYF.

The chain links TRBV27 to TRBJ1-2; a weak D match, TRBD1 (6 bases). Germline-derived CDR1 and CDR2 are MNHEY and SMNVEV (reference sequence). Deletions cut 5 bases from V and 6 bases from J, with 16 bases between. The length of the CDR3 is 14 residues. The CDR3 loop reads CASSHEPTGDGYTF. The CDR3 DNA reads TGTGCCAGCAGTCATGAACCGACAGGAGATGGCTACACCTTC.

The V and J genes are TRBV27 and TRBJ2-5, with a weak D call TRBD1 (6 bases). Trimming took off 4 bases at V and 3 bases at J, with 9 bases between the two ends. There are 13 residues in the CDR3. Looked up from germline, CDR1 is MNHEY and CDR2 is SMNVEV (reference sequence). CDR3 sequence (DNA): TGTGCCAGCAGTTCGGACAGAAAAGAGACCCAGTACTTC. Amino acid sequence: CASSSDRKETQYF.

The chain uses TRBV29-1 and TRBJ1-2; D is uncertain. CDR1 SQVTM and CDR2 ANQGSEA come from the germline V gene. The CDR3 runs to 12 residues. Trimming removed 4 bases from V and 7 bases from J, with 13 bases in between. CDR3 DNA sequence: TGCAGCGTTGTGTCGGAGGGCAGTGGCTACACCTTC. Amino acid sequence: CSVVSEGSGYTF.

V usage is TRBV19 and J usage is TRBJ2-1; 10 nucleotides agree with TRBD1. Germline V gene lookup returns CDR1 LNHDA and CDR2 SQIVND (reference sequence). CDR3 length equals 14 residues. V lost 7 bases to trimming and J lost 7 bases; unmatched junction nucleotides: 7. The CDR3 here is CASMWTGGRNEQFF. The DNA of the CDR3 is TGTGCCAGTATGTGGACAGGGGGTAGGAATGAGCAGTTCTTC.

For the CDR3, the DNA is TGTGCCAGCAGTTTACTGCAAGGACTAGCGGGGAGCACAGATACGCAGTATTTT. It encodes CASSLLQGLAGSTDTQYF. This sequence joins TRBV27 and TRBJ2-3; 12 nucleotides agree with TRBD2. Looked up from germline, CDR1 is MNHEY and CDR2 is SMNVEV (reference sequence). The CDR3 is made up of 18 amino acids. V shed 2 bases, J shed 0 bases, and the junction held 6 bases outside the gene matches.

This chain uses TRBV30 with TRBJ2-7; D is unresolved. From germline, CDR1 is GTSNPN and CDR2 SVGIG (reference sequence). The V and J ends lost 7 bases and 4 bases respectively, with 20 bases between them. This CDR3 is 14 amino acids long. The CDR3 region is CASIPEETPYEQYF. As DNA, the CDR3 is TGTGCCTCGATCCCCGAGGAGACACCTTACGAGCAGTACTTC.

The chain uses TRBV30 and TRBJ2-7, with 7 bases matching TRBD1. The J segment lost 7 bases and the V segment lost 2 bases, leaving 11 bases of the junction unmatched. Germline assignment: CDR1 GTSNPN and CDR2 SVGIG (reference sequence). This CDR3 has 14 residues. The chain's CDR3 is CAWSPGTATREQYF. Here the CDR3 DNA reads TGTGCCTGGAGTCCCGGGACAGCCACTAGGGAGCAGTACTTC.

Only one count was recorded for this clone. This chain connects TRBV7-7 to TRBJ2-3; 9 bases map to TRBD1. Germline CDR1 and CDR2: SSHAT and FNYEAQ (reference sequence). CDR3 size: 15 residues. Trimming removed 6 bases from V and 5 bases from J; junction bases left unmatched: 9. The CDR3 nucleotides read TGTGCCAGCAGATTCCCGGGACAGGGTCTAGATACGCAGTATTTT. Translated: CASRFPGQGLDTQYF. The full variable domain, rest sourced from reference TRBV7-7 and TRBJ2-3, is GAGVSQSPRYKVTKRGQDVTLRCDPISSHATLYWYQQALGQGPEFLTYFNYEAQPDKSGLPSDRFSAERPEGSISTLTIQRTEQRDSAMYRCASRFPGQGLDTQYFGPGTRLTVL.

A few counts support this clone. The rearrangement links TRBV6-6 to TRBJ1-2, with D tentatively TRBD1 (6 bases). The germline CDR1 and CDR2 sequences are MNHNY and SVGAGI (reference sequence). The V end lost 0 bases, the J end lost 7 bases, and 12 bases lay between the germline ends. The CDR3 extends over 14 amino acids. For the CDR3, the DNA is TGTGCCAGCAGTTACTCGGAACAGGGCTCTGGCTACACCTTC. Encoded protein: CASSYSEQGSGYTF.

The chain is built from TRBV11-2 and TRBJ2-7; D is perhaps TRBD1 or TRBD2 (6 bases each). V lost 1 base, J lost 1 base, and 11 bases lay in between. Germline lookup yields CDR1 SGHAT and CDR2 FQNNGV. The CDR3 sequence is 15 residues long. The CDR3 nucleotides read TGTGCCAGCAGCTTAGGAGGGGGGAGGTCCTACGAGCAGTACTTC. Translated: CASSLGGGRSYEQYF.

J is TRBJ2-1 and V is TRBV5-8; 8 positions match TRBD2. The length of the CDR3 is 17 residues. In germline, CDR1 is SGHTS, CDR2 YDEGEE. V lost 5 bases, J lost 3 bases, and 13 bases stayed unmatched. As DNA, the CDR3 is TGTGCCAGCAGTTGGGGAAAATTAGCGGGATACTACAATGAGCAGTTCTTC. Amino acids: CASSWGKLAGYYNEQFF.

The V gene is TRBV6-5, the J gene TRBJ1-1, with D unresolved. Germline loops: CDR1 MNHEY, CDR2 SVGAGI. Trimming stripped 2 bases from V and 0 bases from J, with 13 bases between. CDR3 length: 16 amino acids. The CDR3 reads CASSYRGRRMNTEAFF. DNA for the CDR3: TGTGCCAGCAGTTACAGAGGGAGAAGAATGAACACTGAAGCTTTCTTT.

CDR3 loop: CASSLLNRDPGYTF. CDR3 nucleotide sequence: TGTGCCAGCAGCTTACTAAACAGGGATCCTGGCTACACCTTC. The chain combines TRBV7-9 with TRBJ1-2; weak D call: TRBD1 (6 bases). Germline-derived CDR1 and CDR2 are SEHNR and FQNEAQ (reference sequence). Trimming removed 2 bases at V and 7 bases at J, with 14 bases between. This CDR3 comprises 14 residues.

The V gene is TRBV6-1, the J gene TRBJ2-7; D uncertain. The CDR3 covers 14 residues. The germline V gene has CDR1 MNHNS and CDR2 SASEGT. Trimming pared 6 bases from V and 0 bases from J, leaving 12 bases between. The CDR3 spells CASRSTGFSYEQYF. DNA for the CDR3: TGTGCCAGCAGATCAACCGGGTTCTCCTACGAGCAGTACTTC.

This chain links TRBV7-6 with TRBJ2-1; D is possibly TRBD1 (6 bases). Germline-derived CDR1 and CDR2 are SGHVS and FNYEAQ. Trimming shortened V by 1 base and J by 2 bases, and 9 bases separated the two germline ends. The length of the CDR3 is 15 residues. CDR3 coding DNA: TGTGCCAGCAGCTTAGGGGGGCGGCCCTACAATGAGCAGTTCTTC. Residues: CASSLGGRPYNEQFF. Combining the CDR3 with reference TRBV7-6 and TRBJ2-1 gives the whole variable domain GAGVSQSPRYKVTKRGQDVALRCDPISGHVSLYWYRQALGQGPEFLTYFNYEAQQDKSGLPNDRFSAERPEGSISTLTIQRTEQRDSAMYRCASSLGGRPYNEQFFGPGTRLTVL.

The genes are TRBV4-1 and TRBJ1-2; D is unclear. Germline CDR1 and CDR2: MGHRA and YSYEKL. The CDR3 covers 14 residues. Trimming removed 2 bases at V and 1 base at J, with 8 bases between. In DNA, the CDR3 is TGCGCCAGCAGCCAACAAGCAATTAACTATGGCTACACCTTC. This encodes CASSQQAINYGYTF.

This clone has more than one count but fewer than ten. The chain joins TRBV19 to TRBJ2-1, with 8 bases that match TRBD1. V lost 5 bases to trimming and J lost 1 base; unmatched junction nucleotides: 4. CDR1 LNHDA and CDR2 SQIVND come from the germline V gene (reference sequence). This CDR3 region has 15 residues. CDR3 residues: CASSAQGDSYNEQFF. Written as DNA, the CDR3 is TGTGCCAGTAGTGCACAGGGGGATTCCTACAATGAGCAGTTCTTC.

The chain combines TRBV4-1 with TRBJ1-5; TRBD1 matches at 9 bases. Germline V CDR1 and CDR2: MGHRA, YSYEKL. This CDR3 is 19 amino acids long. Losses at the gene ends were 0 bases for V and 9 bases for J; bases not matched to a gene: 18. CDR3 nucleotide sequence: TGCGCCAGCAGCCAAGACCCGGGACAGGGCTACATCAGGTTTTGGCCCCAGCATTTT. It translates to CASSQDPGQGYIRFWPQHF.

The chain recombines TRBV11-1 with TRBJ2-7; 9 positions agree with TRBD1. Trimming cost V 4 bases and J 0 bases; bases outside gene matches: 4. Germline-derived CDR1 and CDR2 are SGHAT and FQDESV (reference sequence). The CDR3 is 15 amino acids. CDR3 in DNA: TGTGCCAGCAGCTCGCTGGACAGGGGCTCCTACGAGCAGTACTTC. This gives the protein CASSSLDRGSYEQYF.